Shown below are 2 T cell receptor beta chains from a single sample sequenced in a study of blood T cell repertoires in COVID-19. Method: immunoSEQ multiplex PCR; TCRdb's copy keeps in-frame clones and lacks some. Seen here are roughly 100,000 clones, almost 90% observed once, and the top ten hold about 3%. Source material: peripheral blood. Receptor source: a human donor in a cohort sampled during active COVID-19.

This sequence joins TRBV10-1 and TRBJ2-7; D might be TRBD2 (6 bases). The CDR3 has 18 amino acids. CDR1 is WNHNN, CDR2 SYGVQD, per germline (reference sequence). V gave up 3 bases and J gave up 3 bases, with 24 bases separating them. The CDR3 region is CASSDPRGAGGESYEQYF. The CDR3 coding sequence is TGCGCCAGCAGTGACCCACGAGGGGCGGGCGGGGAAAGCTACGAGCAGTACTTC.

The chain employs TRBV7-2 and TRBJ1-3; 12 positions agree with TRBD1. The CDR3 runs 15 residues. Per the germline V gene, CDR1 is SGHTA and CDR2 is FQGNSA. Germline trimming cut 4 bases from V and 4 bases from J; bases unmatched to any gene: 2. CDR3: CASSSGTGGGNTIYF. In DNA form, the CDR3 reads TGTGCCAGCAGCTCAGGGACAGGGGGCGGAAACACCATATATTTT.